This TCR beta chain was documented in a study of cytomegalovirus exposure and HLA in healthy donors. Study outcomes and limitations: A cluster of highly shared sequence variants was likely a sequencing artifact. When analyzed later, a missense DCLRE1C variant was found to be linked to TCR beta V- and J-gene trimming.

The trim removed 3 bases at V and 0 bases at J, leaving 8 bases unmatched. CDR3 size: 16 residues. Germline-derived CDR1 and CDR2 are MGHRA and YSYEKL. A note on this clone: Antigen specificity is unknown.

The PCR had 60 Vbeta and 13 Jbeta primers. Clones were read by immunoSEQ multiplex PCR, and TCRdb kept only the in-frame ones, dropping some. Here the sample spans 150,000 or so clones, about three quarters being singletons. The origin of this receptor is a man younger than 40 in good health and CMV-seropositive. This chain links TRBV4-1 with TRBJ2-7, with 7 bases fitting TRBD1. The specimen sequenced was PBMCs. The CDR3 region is CASSQVTGTGSYEQYF. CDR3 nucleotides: TGCGCCAGCAGCCAGGTGACAGGGACGGGCTCCTACGAGCAGTACTTC.